A single sample is the source of the 22 T cell receptor beta chains below, sequenced in a study of T cell responses to AZD1222 COVID-19 vaccine. Method: immunoSEQ multiplex PCR; TCRdb's copy keeps in-frame clones and lacks some. In the table there are over 130,000 clones, about 94% of which are singletons. Sample: peripheral blood, taken 28 days after the second AZD1222 dose. The receptors stem from an adult who received the AZD1222 COVID-19 vaccine.

The chain has TRBV7-8 and TRBJ2-5; 9 positions agree with TRBD1. This CDR3 comprises 14 residues. The J segment lost 5 bases and the V segment lost 8 bases, leaving 9 bases of the junction unmatched. Looked up from germline, CDR1 is SGHVS and CDR2 is FQNEAQ. CDR3 bases: TGTGCCAGCCGGCCGGACAGGGGAGGGGAGACCCAGTACTTC. Translating gives CASRPDRGGETQYF.

This clone showed up just once. The chain couples TRBV6-5 to TRBJ2-3; D is unclear. This CDR3 is 13 amino acids long. Between the trimmed V and J ends, which lost 6 bases and 6 bases, there was a span of 13 bases. Germline loops: CDR1 MNHEY, CDR2 SVGAGI. The CDR3 is CASRTSALDTQYF. Here the CDR3 DNA reads TGTGCCAGCAGAACAAGTGCCCTGGATACGCAGTATTTT.

This clone was seen just once. The chain combines TRBV3-1 (or the pseudogene TRBV3-2) with TRBJ1-5; D is uncertain. CDR1 LGHDT and CDR2 YNNKEL come from the germline V gene (reference sequence). The CDR3 covers 15 residues. Trimming took 4 bases from V and 0 from J, leaving 10 bases between them. The CDR3 region has the DNA TGTGCCAGCAGCCGATTCTTGGGTAGCAATCAGCCCCAGCATTTT. Residues: CASSRFLGSNQPQHF.

This chain joins TRBV5-4 and TRBJ2-3; D gene ambiguous. V dropped 2 bases and J dropped 2 bases, with 6 bases sitting between them. The CDR3 totals 13 residues. CDR1 and CDR2 from the germline V gene are SGHNT and YYREEE (reference sequence). DNA for the CDR3: TGTGCCAGCAGCTTAGACTCCACAGATACGCAGTATTTT. As protein: CASSLDSTDTQYF. Variable domain in full (rest from reference TRBV5-4 and TRBJ2-3): ETGVTQSPTHLIKTRGQQVTLRCSSQSGHNTVSWYQQALGQGPQFIFQYYREEENGRGNFPPRFSGLQFPNYSSELNVNALELDDSALYLCASSLDSTDTQYFGPGTRLTVL.

J is TRBJ2-5 and V is TRBV9; D unresolved. Deletions cut 0 bases from V and 3 bases from J, with 12 bases between. CDR1 and CDR2 from the germline V gene are SGDLS and YYNGEE. The CDR3 covers 15 residues. This CDR3 reads CASSVVGRHEETQYF. The CDR3 DNA sequence: TGTGCCAGCAGCGTAGTAGGCAGGCATGAAGAGACCCAGTACTTC.

J is TRBJ2-1 and V is TRBV2; D is perhaps TRBD2 (5 bases). V was cut by 5 bases and J by 4 bases, with 9 bases left in between. Germline V gene sequence: CDR1 SNHLY, CDR2 FYNNEI. The CDR3 extends over 13 amino acids. CDR3 in amino acids: CASSRADYNEQFF. The CDR3 nucleotides are TGTGCCAGCAGTCGAGCGGATTACAATGAGCAGTTCTTC.

The gene calls are TRBV7-3 and TRBJ2-1; D not certain. From germline, CDR1 is SGHTA and CDR2 FQGTGA. The V end was cut by 3 bases, the J end by 6 bases, with 9 bases between. The CDR3 is 13 amino acids. This chain's CDR3 is CASSLSVINEQFF. The DNA for the CDR3 is TGTGCCAGCAGCTTGTCAGTGATCAATGAGCAGTTCTTC.

The chain is built from TRBV5-1 and TRBJ2-1; tentative D call: TRBD2 (5 bases). V lost 0 bases and J lost 4, with 5 bases in between. The germline V gene has CDR1 SGHRS and CDR2 YFSETQ. CDR3 length: 13 amino acids. The CDR3 coding sequence is TGCGCCAGCAGCTTGGGAGGGTACAATGAGCAGTTCTTC. This codes for CASSLGGYNEQFF.

The chain recombines TRBV7-2 with TRBJ1-5; D is undetermined. Between the trimmed V and J ends, which lost 2 bases and 4 bases, there was a span of 6 bases. The CDR3 covers 13 residues. Germline loops: CDR1 SGHTA, CDR2 FQGNSA. The CDR3 bases are TGTGCCAGCAGCTTACAGCGGAATCAGCCCCAGCATTTT. Protein: CASSLQRNQPQHF. The whole variable domain, remainder taken from reference TRBV7-2 and TRBJ1-5, is GAGVSQSPSNKVTEKGKDVELRCDPISGHTALYWYRQSLGQGLEFLIYFQGNSAPDKSGLPSDRFSAERTGGSVSTLTIQRTQQEDSAVYLCASSLQRNQPQHFGDGTRLSIL.

The CDR3, as DNA: TGTGCCAGCAGCTTAGATGGGACGGGCACTGAAGCTTTCTTT. The encoded protein is CASSLDGTGTEAFF. J is TRBJ1-1 and V is TRBV7-9; a possible D gene is TRBD1 (5 bases). The CDR3 is made up of 14 amino acids. The germline V gene encodes CDR1 SEHNR and CDR2 FQNEAQ (reference sequence). V dropped 1 base and J dropped 4 bases, with 10 bases sitting between them.

The chain is built from TRBV28 and TRBJ1-5; maybe TRBD1 (6 bases). Trimming shortened V by 3 bases and J by 9 bases, and 12 bases separated the two germline ends. This CDR3 region has 13 residues. Looked up from germline, CDR1 is MDHEN and CDR2 is SYDVKM. Here the CDR3 reads CASSFTGGRPQHF. CDR3 DNA: TGTGCCAGCAGTTTTACTGGGGGCCGGCCCCAGCATTTT.

This clone was detected only once. The V call is TRBV27, the J call TRBJ1-5; TRBD1 agrees at 7 bases. Per the germline V gene, CDR1 is MNHEY and CDR2 is SMNVEV (reference sequence). V was pared by 6 bases and J by 7 bases, with 6 bases of the junction left unmatched. This CDR3 is built from 13 residues. The CDR3 nucleotides are TGTGCCAGCAGCCCCCACAGGGGCCAGCCCCAGCATTTT. It translates to CASSPHRGQPQHF.

The chain uses TRBV7-6 and TRBJ1-3; D uncertain. V lost 1 base and J 0 bases, leaving 7 bases between the germline ends. Germline V gene data show CDR1 as SGHVS and CDR2 as FNYEAQ. The CDR3 contains 15 residues. The CDR3 region is CASSLGARSGNTIYF. DNA of the CDR3: TGTGCCAGCAGCTTAGGAGCCCGCTCTGGAAACACCATATATTTT.

The rearrangement links TRBV5-4 to TRBJ2-1; either TRBD1 or TRBD2 may fit D (5 bases each). CDR1 is SGHNT and CDR2 is YYREEE in the germline V gene (reference sequence). The CDR3 extends over 13 amino acids. Trimming took 4 bases from V and 1 from J, leaving 6 bases between them. As DNA, the CDR3 is TGTGCCAGCAGCGAGGGGTCCTACAATGAGCAGTTCTTC. It specifies CASSEGSYNEQFF.

V is TRBV2 and J is TRBJ1-1; 8 bases are shared with TRBD1. V trimming: 7 bases; J trimming: 1 base; junction bases outside the gene matches: 5. The CDR3 is 14 amino acids. Germline values: CDR1 SNHLY, CDR2 FYNNEI. DNA for the CDR3: TGTGCCAGCAATCCCGGGACAGGGAACACTGAAGCTTTCTTT. Its protein is CASNPGTGNTEAFF. The variable domain in full, with the rest retrieved from reference TRBV2 and TRBJ1-1, is EPEVTQTPSHQVTQMGQEVILRCVPISNHLYFYWYRQILGQKVEFLVSFYNNEISEKSEIFDDQFSVERPDGSNFTLKIRSTKLEDSAMYFCASNPGTGNTEAFFGQGTRLTVV.

CDR3 sequence reads: CASSLGGAGNSYNEQFF. CDR3 nucleotide sequence: TGTGCCAGCAGCTTAGGGGGCGCGGGGAACTCCTACAATGAGCAGTTCTTC. The chain carries TRBV11-2 and TRBJ2-1, with D tentatively TRBD2 (6 bases). The V gene's germline CDR1 is SGHAT and CDR2 FQNNGV. V lost 1 base, J lost 0 bases, and 13 bases lay in between. The CDR3 totals 17 residues.

This chain connects TRBV5-4 to TRBJ2-1, with 7 bases fitting TRBD1. Unmatched junction bases numbered 10, after V lost 4 bases and J lost 0 bases. The CDR3 runs to 17 residues. The germline V gene has CDR1 SGHNT and CDR2 YYREEE (reference sequence). CDR3 loop: CASSSHRGSSSYNEQFF. CDR3 DNA: TGTGCCAGCAGCAGTCACAGGGGCTCCAGCTCCTACAATGAGCAGTTCTTC.

This sequence joins TRBV29-1 and TRBJ2-7; a possible D gene is TRBD1 (7 bases). In germline, CDR1 is SQVTM, CDR2 ANQGSEA. Trimming cost V 6 bases and J 3 bases, with 21 bases left between them. The CDR3 has 15 amino acids. The CDR3 here is CSVRNPGGTVYEQYF. The CDR3 nucleotides read TGCAGCGTGAGAAACCCAGGGGGGACCGTCTACGAGCAGTACTTC.

The chain combines TRBV28 with TRBJ1-5, with D uncertain. V gave up 2 bases and J gave up 4 bases, with 6 bases separating them. This CDR3 is built from 13 residues. Germline lookup yields CDR1 MDHEN and CDR2 SYDVKM. The CDR3 DNA follows: TGTGCCAGCAGTTTAGACGGGAATCAGCCCCAGCATTTT. Amino acid sequence: CASSLDGNQPQHF.

This chain uses TRBV7-2 with TRBJ2-3, with D possibly being TRBD1 or TRBD2 (5 bases each). The CDR3 loop spans 15 amino acids. Trimming cost V 5 bases and J 0 bases, with 12 bases left between them. Germline-derived CDR1 and CDR2 are SGHTA and FQGNSA. CDR3 nucleotides: TGTGCCAGCAGCCGCCGGGACGCAAGCACAGATACGCAGTATTTT. Translating gives CASSRRDASTDTQYF.

The rearrangement links TRBV7-3 to TRBJ2-7, with D uncertain. The V end was cut by 5 bases, the J end by 3 bases, with 11 bases between. Germline V CDR1 and CDR2: SGHTA, FQGTGA. This CDR3 has 13 amino acids. The CDR3 sequence: CASSPDGFYEQYF. The CDR3 DNA is TGTGCCAGCAGCCCCGACGGATTCTACGAGCAGTACTTC.

The CDR3 reads CASSRGPKDNSPLHF. The CDR3 DNA reads as TGTGCCAGCTCACGCGGACCGAAGGACAATTCACCCCTCCACTTT. The chain couples TRBV18 to TRBJ1-6; D unresolved. Germline lookup yields CDR1 KGHSH and CDR2 LQKENI. CDR3 length: 15 residues. V dropped 4 bases and J dropped 7 bases, with 14 bases sitting between them.